Presented here are 23 T cell receptor beta chains from one specimen sequenced in a study of cytomegalovirus exposure and HLA in healthy donors. 60 Vbeta and 13 Jbeta primers were used in PCR. Profiling relied on immunoSEQ multiplex PCR, and the TCRdb table lists in-frame clones only, not all of them. Of 200,000 to 250,000 clones listed, around 88% were seen once; the top ten hold 1%. The sequenced sample consisted of PBMCs. The receptors derive from a woman between 18 and 29 years old in good health and CMV-seronegative.

V and J are TRBV5-4 and TRBJ2-7, with D hard to call. V shed 4 bases and J shed 1 base, with 12 bases lying between them. Per the germline V gene, CDR1 is SGHNT and CDR2 is YYREEE (reference sequence). The CDR3 is 14 amino acids. The CDR3 DNA is TGTGCCAGCAGCCCAGATCTCTGGTCCTACGAGCAGTACTTC. It encodes CASSPDLWSYEQYF.

The chain uses TRBV27 and TRBJ2-5; D might be TRBD2 (6 bases). V lost 2 bases, J lost 2 bases, and 15 bases lay in between. The CDR3 is 16 residues long. CDR1 and CDR2 (germline): MNHEY, SMNVEV (reference sequence). The CDR3 DNA is TGTGCCAGCAGTTTAGGGGGGATCCGAGGGCAAGAGACCCAGTACTTC. It encodes CASSLGGIRGQETQYF.

The rearrangement uses TRBV2 and TRBJ2-7; D might be TRBD2 (5 bases). CDR1 and CDR2 from the germline V gene are SNHLY and FYNNEI. This CDR3 has 13 residues. Trimming stripped 6 bases from V and 1 base from J, with 10 bases between. The CDR3 nucleotides read TGTGCCAGCAGGGGAACTAGTTCCTACGAGCAGTACTTC. It codes for CASRGTSSYEQYF.

The V and J genes are TRBV27 and TRBJ2-5, with a possible D match to TRBD1 (5 bases). Per germline, CDR1 MNHEY and CDR2 SMNVEV (reference sequence). The CDR3 sequence is 13 residues long. The ends were cut back, 2 bases at V and 4 bases at J, with 8 bases in the middle. The CDR3 loop reads CASSLLQGETQYF. For the CDR3, the DNA is TGTGCCAGCAGTTTACTGCAGGGAGAGACCCAGTACTTC.

This chain uses TRBV7-2 with TRBJ2-2; no reliable D call. V was shortened by 5 bases and J by 6 bases, with 13 bases between the two germline ends. The CDR3 contains 14 residues. Germline-derived CDR1 and CDR2 are SGHTA and FQGNSA. The CDR3 DNA reads as TGTGCCAGCAGCCCACCCTGGCGGTCCGGGGAGCTGTTTTTT. This encodes CASSPPWRSGELFF.

The chain links TRBV27 to TRBJ2-7; D unresolved. The CDR3 covers 16 residues. CDR1 and CDR2 (germline): MNHEY, SMNVEV (reference sequence). V lost 0 bases, J lost 0 bases, and 12 bases lay in between. CDR3 nucleotides: TGTGCCAGCAGTTTATCGTCGGTTTCGCACTCCTACGAGCAGTACTTC. Encoded protein: CASSLSSVSHSYEQYF.

The chain's CDR3 is CAGPSGGIGELFF. For the CDR3, the DNA is TGTGCCGGACCTAGCGGGGGAATCGGGGAGCTGTTTTTT. The chain is built from TRBV7-9 and TRBJ2-2; TRBD2 agrees at 10 bases. The CDR3 extends over 13 amino acids. With 11 bases clipped from V and 7 bases from J, the junction kept 7 bases outside the gene matches. CDR1 and CDR2 from the germline V gene are SEHNR and FQNEAQ (reference sequence).

The chain carries TRBV4-1 and TRBJ1-6, with D possibly matching TRBD1 (6 bases). From germline, CDR1 is MGHRA and CDR2 YSYEKL. This CDR3 is built from 16 residues. Trimming stripped 0 bases from V and 6 bases from J, with 12 bases between. The CDR3 DNA sequence: TGCGCCAGCAGCCAAGAGATAACAGGGCCTAATTCACCCCTCCACTTT. It specifies CASSQEITGPNSPLHF.

The CDR3 sequence is CASSGGTGANQPQHF. The CDR3 DNA reads as TGTGCCAGTAGTGGAGGGACAGGCGCCAATCAGCCCCAGCATTTT. This chain uses TRBV19 with TRBJ1-5; 8 bases align to TRBD1. This CDR3 comprises 15 residues. The V gene's germline CDR1 is LNHDA and CDR2 SQIVND (reference sequence). V trimming: 5 bases; J trimming: 3 bases; junction bases outside the gene matches: 6. Full variable domain (missing parts from reference TRBV19 and TRBJ1-5): DGGITQSPKYLFRKEGQNVTLSCEQNLNHDAMYWYRQDPGQGLRLIYYSQIVNDFQKGDIAEGYSVSREKKESFPLTVTSAQKNPTAFYLCASSGGTGANQPQHFGDGTRLSIL.

This chain uses TRBV11-3 with TRBJ1-1; 8 bases are shared with TRBD1. Trimming removed 7 bases from V and 1 base from J; junction bases left unmatched: 5. The CDR3 contains 14 residues. Germline V gene data show CDR1 as SGHNT and CDR2 as YENEEA. The chain's CDR3 is CASTPDRENTEAFF. The CDR3 DNA is TGTGCCAGCACCCCGGACAGGGAGAACACTGAAGCTTTCTTT.

This sequence joins TRBV4-2 and TRBJ2-5; 7 bases are a match to TRBD2. Germline values: CDR1 LGHNA, CDR2 YNFKEQ. J was trimmed by 3 bases and V by 1 base; bases with no gene match: 2. This CDR3 comprises 14 residues. CDR3 sequence: CASSQAAGEETQYF. CDR3 nucleotide sequence: TGTGCCAGCAGCCAAGCTGCGGGGGAAGAGACCCAGTACTTC.

The chain recombines TRBV23-1 with TRBJ2-1, with TRBD1 identical over 8 bases. TRBV23-1 is filed as an ORF, its function uncertain. J lost 7 bases, V lost 0 bases, and 8 bases had no gene match. The CDR3 sequence is 16 residues long. This CDR3 reads CASSQSRDRRKNEQFF. The CDR3 DNA is TGCGCCAGCAGTCAATCCCGGGACAGGCGAAAAAATGAGCAGTTCTTC.

This chain joins TRBV30 and TRBJ2-1; a possible D gene is TRBD2 (6 bases). Trimming took 3 bases from V and 4 from J, leaving 19 bases between them. CDR3 length equals 16 residues. The germline gives CDR1 GTSNPN, CDR2 SVGIG (reference sequence). For the CDR3, the DNA is TGTGCCTGGAGCGACCCTGCACGACGGGGGTACAATGAGCAGTTCTTC. Translated: CAWSDPARRGYNEQFF. Full variable domain (outside the CDR3, taken from reference TRBV30 and TRBJ2-1): SQTIHQWPATLVQPVGSPLSLECTVEGTSNPNLYWYRQAAGRGLQLLFYSVGIGQISSEVPQNLSASRPQDRQFILSSKKLLLSDSGFYLCAWSDPARRGYNEQFFGPGTRLTVL.

The chain recombines TRBV7-2 with TRBJ2-2, with D possibly being TRBD1 (8 bases). The germline gives CDR1 SGHTA, CDR2 FQGNSA. Trimming pared 0 bases from V and 7 bases from J, leaving 24 bases between. This CDR3 is 19 amino acids long. This CDR3 is CASSLALARTGTIGGELFF. The CDR3 DNA reads TGTGCCAGCAGCTTAGCTCTGGCTAGGACAGGGACTATTGGCGGGGAGCTGTTTTTT.

This clone is medium-sized in the sample. The rearrangement joins TRBV10-3 to TRBJ2-1, with D perhaps TRBD2 (7 bases). The V end was cut by 2 bases, the J end by 8 bases, with 19 bases between. Per germline, CDR1 ENHRY and CDR2 SYGVKD. The CDR3 is 16 residues long. The CDR3 coding sequence is TGTGCCATCAGTGAGAGGGGGGGCGCAAGTGCAGATGAGCAGTTCTTC. Protein product: CAISERGGASADEQFF.

The chain employs TRBV4-3 and TRBJ2-1; TRBD2 aligns across 8 bases. The germline V gene encodes CDR1 LGHNA and CDR2 YSLEER. With 0 bases clipped from V and 6 bases from J, the junction kept 4 bases outside the gene matches. The CDR3 totals 15 residues. The CDR3 here is CASSQDGLAGNEQFF. CDR3 nucleotide sequence: TGCGCCAGCAGCCAAGATGGACTAGCTGGCAATGAGCAGTTCTTC.

The V gene is TRBV15, the J gene TRBJ1-2, with 9 bases aligning to TRBD1. CDR3 length equals 15 residues. J lost 4 bases, V lost 1 base, and 4 bases had no gene match. The germline CDR1 and CDR2 sequences are LNHNV and YYDKDF (reference sequence). The CDR3 protein is CATSRGVQGAYGYTF. The CDR3 bases are TGTGCCACCAGCAGAGGCGTACAGGGGGCCTATGGCTACACCTTC.

The chain uses TRBV4-3 and TRBJ2-2; unclear D gene. The ends were cut back, 3 bases at V and 6 bases at J, with 11 bases in the middle. Germline V lookup: CDR1 LGHNA, CDR2 YSLEER. The CDR3 contains 14 residues. CDR3 in amino acids: CASSHYGSPGELFF. In DNA form, the CDR3 reads TGCGCCAGCAGCCACTACGGTTCCCCCGGGGAGCTGTTTTTT.

This chain uses TRBV5-1 with TRBJ2-7; the match to TRBD2 covers 10 bases. The CDR3 is made up of 14 amino acids. V lost 3 bases to trimming and J lost 3 bases; unmatched junction nucleotides: 3. Germline values: CDR1 SGHRS, CDR2 YFSETQ. DNA of the CDR3: TGCGCCAGCAGCTACAGCGGGGGGGGCTACGAGCAGTACTTC. Its protein is CASSYSGGGYEQYF.

The chain carries TRBV5-1 and TRBJ2-3; 7 bases match TRBD1. The CDR3 runs 15 residues. The junction had 5 bases not matched to a gene; V was cut back by 4 bases and J by 0 bases. Germline V gene sequence: CDR1 SGHRS, CDR2 YFSETQ. The DNA of the CDR3 is TGCGCCAGCAGCACCGGGACAGTTAGCACAGATACGCAGTATTTT. Its protein is CASSTGTVSTDTQYF.

Written as DNA, the CDR3 is TGTGCCAGCAGCTTAGTGGCACACAGCTCCTACGAGCAGTACTTC. It specifies CASSLVAHSSYEQYF. The gene calls are TRBV7-2 and TRBJ2-5, with no clear D. The end of the DNA aligns better with TRBJ2-7, so the J call may be wrong. This CDR3 is 15 amino acids long. Per the germline V gene, CDR1 is SGHTA and CDR2 is FQGNSA.

V gene TRBV7-9 combines with J gene TRBJ1-2; no firm D call. Germline V gene lookup returns CDR1 SEHNR and CDR2 FQNEAQ (reference sequence). Trimming stripped 2 bases from V and 5 bases from J, with 15 bases between. This CDR3 contains 15 residues. CDR3 residues: CASSLKAAAVYGYTF. The CDR3 nucleotides read TGTGCCAGCAGCTTAAAAGCGGCGGCCGTATATGGCTACACCTTC.

This chain joins TRBV27 and TRBJ1-3; D perhaps matches TRBD1 (5 bases). V lost 7 bases and J lost 1, with 8 bases in between. The germline V gene encodes CDR1 MNHEY and CDR2 SMNVEV (reference sequence). The CDR3 spans 13 residues. CDR3 coding DNA: TGTGCCAGCAAGTCAGGGTCTGGAAACACCATATATTTT. Protein: CASKSGSGNTIYF.